This is a list of T cell receptor beta chains from one sample in a study of CD8 T cells in Susac syndrome. TCRdb reprocessed the immunoSEQ multiplex PCR reads via MiXCR and lists one record per CDR3 protein. Among some 180,000 distinct CDR3 sequences listed, approximately 95% were seen once. Sequences were obtained from CD4+ T cells from PBMCs. The receptors originated from a human donor in good health. CDR3s include the opening cysteine and the closing phenylalanine or tryptophan. Fields, in order: V gene, clone size, J gene, D gene, CDR3 protein, CDR3 DNA. The D gene is left open where the match is weak. The size field is filled for only some rows; it gives once, few, many or a size class.

v_call: TRBV12-3/TRBV12-4
clone_size: NA
j_call: TRBJ1-4
d_call: NA
cdr3_aa: CASSFSSRKDEKLFF
cdr3_nt: TGTGCCAGCAGTTTTTCCTCTAGAAAGGATGAAAAACTGTTTTTT

v_call: TRBV28
clone_size: NA
j_call: TRBJ1-5
d_call: NA
cdr3_aa: CASTWQGRQPQHF
cdr3_nt: TGTGCCAGCACTTGGCAGGGACGGCAGCCCCAGCATTTT

v_call: TRBV29-1
clone_size: NA
j_call: TRBJ2-7
d_call: NA
cdr3_aa: CSVVGAVDEQYF
cdr3_nt: TGCAGCGTCGTCGGGGCCGTCGACGAGCAGTACTTC

v_call: TRBV11-1
clone_size: NA
j_call: TRBJ2-3
d_call: TRBD1
cdr3_aa: CASSSGTGADTQYF
cdr3_nt: TGTGCCAGCAGCTCCGGGACAGGGGCAGATACGCAGTATTTT

v_call: TRBV12-3/TRBV12-4
clone_size: NA
j_call: TRBJ1-5
d_call: NA
cdr3_aa: CASSLASGVQPQHF
cdr3_nt: TGTGCCAGCAGTTTAGCGTCAGGGGTTCAGCCCCAGCATTTT

v_call: TRBV11-1
clone_size: NA
j_call: TRBJ2-7
d_call: TRBD2
cdr3_aa: CASSFRDYSYEQYF
cdr3_nt: TGTGCCAGCAGCTTTCGGGACTACTCCTACGAGCAGTACTTC

v_call: TRBV27
clone_size: NA
j_call: TRBJ2-1
d_call: TRBD1
cdr3_aa: CASSHEQGFDEQFF
cdr3_nt: TGTGCCAGCAGTCACGAACAGGGGTTCGATGAGCAGTTCTTC

v_call: TRBV30
clone_size: NA
j_call: TRBJ1-2
d_call: NA
cdr3_aa: CAWSLRNYGYTF
cdr3_nt: TGTGCCTGGAGTCTTAGAAACTATGGCTACACCTTC

v_call: TRBV4-3
clone_size: NA
j_call: TRBJ1-1
d_call: NA
cdr3_aa: CASSRRGLTEAFF
cdr3_nt: TGCGCCAGCAGCCGCAGGGGCCTCACTGAAGCTTTCTTT

v_call: TRBV9
clone_size: NA
j_call: TRBJ2-3
d_call: TRBD2
cdr3_aa: CASSVTSGALIDTQYF
cdr3_nt: TGTGCCAGCAGCGTCACTAGCGGAGCGCTCATTGATACGCAGTATTTT

v_call: TRBV4-3
clone_size: NA
j_call: TRBJ2-1
d_call: TRBD2
cdr3_aa: CASSSRPGLETRSVF
cdr3_nt: TGCGCCAGCAGCTCCCGCCCCGGACTAGAGACAAGGTCGGTCTTC

v_call: TRBV20-1
clone_size: NA
j_call: TRBJ2-5
d_call: NA
cdr3_aa: CSARDQVRETQYF
cdr3_nt: TGCAGTGCTAGAGATCAAGTGAGGGAGACCCAGTACTTC

v_call: TRBV20-1
clone_size: once
j_call: TRBJ2-7
d_call: NA
cdr3_aa: CSAGGTPYEQYF
cdr3_nt: TGCAGTGCTGGCGGGACTCCTTACGAGCAGTACTTC

v_call: TRBV3-1
clone_size: NA
j_call: TRBJ1-1
d_call: NA
cdr3_aa: CASSQLGEAFF
cdr3_nt: TGTGCCAGCAGCCAACTCGGAGAAGCTTTCTTT

v_call: TRBV5-6
clone_size: NA
j_call: TRBJ2-1
d_call: NA
cdr3_aa: CASSPPGPSYNEQFF
cdr3_nt: TGTGCCAGCAGCCCCCCCGGGCCTTCCTACAATGAGCAGTTCTTC

v_call: TRBV7-6
clone_size: NA
j_call: TRBJ2-7
d_call: NA
cdr3_aa: CASSPTTRFYEQYF
cdr3_nt: TGTGCCAGCAGCCCCACGACTAGGTTCTACGAGCAGTACTTC

v_call: TRBV20-1
clone_size: NA
j_call: TRBJ2-7
d_call: NA
cdr3_aa: CSARDGLYEQYF
cdr3_nt: TGCAGTGCTAGGGACGGACTCTACGAGCAGTACTTC